The clone carrying this TCR beta chain was observed a few times. Its specificity is unknown. Germline is not matched at one junction end, which may reflect a read error. Each single cDNA molecule received a unique molecular identifier. TCRdb independently ran MiXCR on the 5' RACE reads; one entry per CDR3 protein. The sample comprises 35,000 to 45,000 distinct CDR3 sequences, approximately 6.2% of which are singletons, and around 8% rests with the top ten. This sample is drawn from a study of early T cells in non-severe SARS-CoV-2 infection. For the study at large: Sequencing of bulk RNA from unsorted whole blood was done, without chain pairing.

CDR1 and CDR2 from the germline V gene are SGDLS and YYNGEE. This CDR3 has 11 amino acids. General study findings and limits: VDJdb-based annotation leaned toward anti-spike CD8 responses and missed private and CD4 specificities.

Sample: whole blood, taken at baseline. The receptor comes from an adult who was a healthcare worker with PCR-confirmed SARS-CoV-2 infection or an uninfected control (not recorded which). The chain uses TRBV9 and TRBJ2-1; D is undetermined. The DNA for the CDR3 is TGTGCCAACAGCGTTAACAATGAGCAGTTCTTC. Protein: CANSVNNEQFF.